Presented here are 29 T cell receptor beta chains from one specimen sequenced in a study of blood T cell repertoires in COVID-19. Produced via immunoSEQ multiplex PCR; TCRdb's table is partial and in-frame only. The sample lists about 240,000 clones; roughly nine tenths were seen once. Input material: peripheral blood. The origin of the receptors is a man aged 55-75 years who had recovered from COVID-19.

The V gene is TRBV3-1 (or the pseudogene TRBV3-2), the J gene TRBJ2-3, with 12 bases aligning to TRBD2. The length of the CDR3 is 17 residues. With V trimmed by 5 bases and J by 0 bases, 6 bases remained unmatched. Germline lookup yields CDR1 LGHDT and CDR2 YNNKEL (reference sequence). The CDR3 protein is CASSRKTSGGSTDTQYF. CDR3 coding DNA: TGTGCCAGCAGCAGAAAGACTAGCGGGGGTAGCACAGATACGCAGTATTTT.

The sample holds a few counts of this clone. The V gene is TRBV24-1, the J gene TRBJ2-7; the D is unclear. V dropped 4 bases and J dropped 5 bases, with 14 bases sitting between them. The CDR3 is made up of 14 amino acids. Germline assignment: CDR1 KGHDR and CDR2 SFDVKD. The CDR3 DNA follows: TGTGCCACCAGTGAGTCAGCGATCCTACACGAGCAGTACGTC. It translates to CATSESAILHEQYV.

The CDR3 DNA is TGTGCCACCAGCAGACCGGACAGGGTCTATGGCTACACCTTC. This gives the protein CATSRPDRVYGYTF. The chain links TRBV15 to TRBJ1-2; 8 bases align to TRBD1. Germline trimming cut 2 bases from V and 4 bases from J; bases unmatched to any gene: 3. CDR1 and CDR2 (germline): LNHNV, YYDKDF (reference sequence). The CDR3 length is 14 residues. The full variable domain, its missing parts supplied by reference TRBV15 and TRBJ1-2, is DAMVIQNPRYQVTQFGKPVTLSCSQTLNHNVMYWYQQKSSQAPKLLFHYYDKDFNNEADTPDNFQSRRPNTSFCFLDIRSPGLGDTAMYLCATSRPDRVYGYTFGSGTRLTVV.

About this clone itself: One end of the junction varies from germline; a read error may be responsible. This chain connects TRBV12-5 to TRBJ1-1; no firm D call. The germline V gene encodes CDR1 LGHNT and CDR2 FRNRAP. This CDR3 spans 14 amino acids. The CDR3 nucleotides are TGTGCTAGTGGATTGGGCGTAATGAACACTGAAGCTTTCTTT. The encoded protein is CASGLGVMNTEAFF.

The V gene is TRBV24-1, the J gene TRBJ1-2; D possibly corresponds to TRBD1 (5 bases). V gave up 0 bases and J gave up 4 bases, with 8 bases separating them. The CDR3 contains 14 residues. In germline, CDR1 is KGHDR, CDR2 SFDVKD. The CDR3 region has the DNA TGTGCCACCAGTGATTTGCGACAGAGCTATGGCTACACCTTC. It yields the protein CATSDLRQSYGYTF.

Only a few counts were recorded for this clone. Additional DNA sequences in this sample encode the identical CDR3. DNA of the CDR3: TGCGCCAGCCGGACTAGCGGGGCGGATACGCAGTATTTT. Its protein is CASRTSGADTQYF. The rearrangement uses TRBV5-1 and TRBJ2-3, with TRBD2 identical over 12 bases. The CDR3 is made up of 13 amino acids. V trimming: 7 bases; J trimming: 6 bases; junction bases outside the gene matches: 3. In germline, CDR1 is SGHRS, CDR2 YFSETQ.

This sequence joins TRBV7-8 and TRBJ1-6, with 7 bases aligning to TRBD1. Germline trimming cut 5 bases from V and 4 bases from J; bases unmatched to any gene: 5. CDR3 length: 15 residues. The germline CDR1 and CDR2 sequences are SGHVS and FQNEAQ. CDR3: CASSTGTAYNSPLHF. CDR3 nucleotides: TGTGCCAGCAGCACTGGGACAGCTTATAATTCACCCCTCCACTTT. Based on the CDR3 plus reference TRBV7-8 and TRBJ1-6, the full variable domain is GAGVSQSPRYKVAKRGQDVALRCDPISGHVSLFWYQQALGQGPEFLTYFQNEAQLDKSGLPSDRFFAERPEGSVSTLKIQRTQQEDSAVYLCASSTGTAYNSPLHFGNGTRLTVT.

V and J are TRBV7-6 and TRBJ2-7; weak D call: TRBD1 (5 bases). This CDR3 spans 16 amino acids. With 2 bases removed from V and 3 bases from J, the gap between germline ends came to 17 bases. Germline assignment: CDR1 SGHVS and CDR2 FNYEAQ. The CDR3 sequence is CASSLKSLQGDYEQYF. The CDR3 DNA follows: TGTGCCAGCAGCTTAAAATCGTTACAAGGGGACTACGAGCAGTACTTC. The full variable domain, with the rest looked up from reference TRBV7-6 and TRBJ2-7, is GAGVSQSPRYKVTKRGQDVALRCDPISGHVSLYWYRQALGQGPEFLTYFNYEAQQDKSGLPNDRFSAERPEGSISTLTIQRTEQRDSAMYRCASSLKSLQGDYEQYFGPGTRLTVT.

This chain links TRBV18 with TRBJ1-2, with TRBD1 matching 9 bases. V lost 4 bases and J lost 6; bases outside the gene matches: 15. CDR1 and CDR2 (germline): KGHSH, LQKENI. This CDR3 has 17 amino acids. The CDR3 region is CASSRNIVGQGMDGYTF. CDR3 coding DNA: TGTGCCAGCTCACGGAACATCGTTGGACAGGGGATGGATGGCTACACCTTC.

CDR3 DNA: TGTGCCAGCAGCCCACGCCCCGGCACTGAAGCTTTCTTT. Its translation: CASSPRPGTEAFF. The V call is TRBV9, the J call TRBJ1-1; no clear D gene. Trimming took off 4 bases at V and 4 bases at J, with 11 bases between the two ends. This CDR3 region has 13 residues. CDR1 and CDR2 from the germline V gene are SGDLS and YYNGEE.

V is TRBV6-5 and J is TRBJ2-3, with D unresolved. Germline V gives CDR1 MNHEY, CDR2 SVGAGI. The CDR3 totals 14 residues. Trimming removed 6 bases from V and 4 bases from J, with 14 bases in between. The CDR3 reads CASSSLRAADTQYF. In DNA form, the CDR3 reads TGTGCCAGCAGCTCACTACGTGCAGCAGATACGCAGTATTTT.

This clone appeared a few times. CDR3 residues: CASSPGQEGVNEKLFF. Written as DNA, the CDR3 is TGTGCCAGCAGCCCAGGACAGGAGGGTGTGAATGAAAAACTGTTTTTT. V gene TRBV9 combines with J gene TRBJ1-4, with TRBD1 identical over 7 bases. The CDR3 has 16 amino acids. Germline assignment: CDR1 SGDLS and CDR2 YYNGEE. Losses at the gene ends were 4 bases for V and 5 bases for J; bases not matched to a gene: 11.

This sequence joins TRBV11-2 and TRBJ2-3; 7 positions match TRBD1. The length of the CDR3 is 16 residues. Trimming at V came to 7 bases and at J to 4 bases, leaving 14 bases not matched to a gene. The germline gives CDR1 SGHAT, CDR2 FQNNGV. CDR3 amino acids: CASTQRRTGAPDTQYF. The CDR3 nucleotides read TGTGCCAGCACTCAACGTCGGACAGGAGCCCCAGATACGCAGTATTTT.

V gene TRBV3-1 (or the pseudogene TRBV3-2) combines with J gene TRBJ2-2; TRBD2 might be the D (5 bases). V dropped 2 bases and J dropped 6 bases, with 13 bases sitting between them. The CDR3 loop spans 15 amino acids. CDR1 LGHDT and CDR2 YNNKEL come from the germline V gene (reference sequence). CDR3 region: CASSQQLDVAGELFF. The CDR3 bases are TGTGCCAGCAGCCAACAACTAGATGTCGCCGGGGAGCTGTTTTTT.

The chain recombines TRBV7-2 with TRBJ2-5; TRBD1 agrees at 10 bases. The germline gives CDR1 SGHTA, CDR2 FQGNSA. The CDR3 runs to 15 residues. V gave up 5 bases and J gave up 5 bases; unmatched junction bases: 8. CDR3 region: CASSGQGTGVETQYF. The CDR3 region has the DNA TGTGCCAGCAGCGGACAGGGGACAGGGGTGGAGACCCAGTACTTC.

This clone occurred once. The V and J genes are TRBV2 and TRBJ2-2; 7 bases align to TRBD1. Per germline, CDR1 SNHLY and CDR2 FYNNEI. V gave up 7 bases and J gave up 5 bases; unmatched junction bases: 16. The CDR3 runs to 17 residues. As DNA, the CDR3 is TGTGCCAGCACCGGAGCGAAGACAGGGTTTCTAACCGGGGAGCTGTTTTTT. Its translation is CASTGAKTGFLTGELFF.

V is TRBV3-1 (or the pseudogene TRBV3-2) and J is TRBJ1-5; 10 bases line up with TRBD1. Per germline, CDR1 LGHDT and CDR2 YNNKEL (reference sequence). V was clipped by 3 bases and J by 7 bases; unmatched bases: 6. CDR3 length: 15 amino acids. CDR3 DNA sequence: TGTGCCAGCAGCCAGGACAGGGGGGGCCTCCAGCCCCAGCATTTT. This codes for CASSQDRGGLQPQHF.

The V call is TRBV25-1, the J call TRBJ2-3, with D uncertain. CDR1 is MGHDK, CDR2 SYGVNS, per germline. The CDR3 extends over 14 amino acids. Trimming shortened V by 0 bases and J by 1 base, and 5 bases separated the two germline ends. The CDR3 DNA reads TGTGCCAGCAGTGAATATTTCGGCACAGATACGCAGTATTTT. Encoded protein: CASSEYFGTDTQYF.

V is TRBV7-9 and J is TRBJ1-5; a weak D match, TRBD1 (5 bases). V was trimmed by 3 bases and J by 4 bases, leaving 13 bases between them. The CDR3 loop spans 15 amino acids. Germline V CDR1 and CDR2: SEHNR, FQNEAQ (reference sequence). The CDR3 DNA reads TGTGCCAGCAGCTTGGACGGGGGGAAAAATCAGCCCCAGCATTTT. Protein sequence: CASSLDGGKNQPQHF.

This chain connects TRBV9 to TRBJ1-2, with a weak D call TRBD1 (6 bases). The V and J ends lost 2 bases and 7 bases respectively, with 18 bases between them. This CDR3 has 15 amino acids. Germline-derived CDR1 and CDR2 are SGDLS and YYNGEE. CDR3 sequence (DNA): TGTGCCAGCAGCGTTGGGGGGGCCCCCCTCTCTGGCTACACCTTC. Residues: CASSVGGAPLSGYTF.

The table lists this clone with a few counts. The V and J genes are TRBV10-1 and TRBJ2-1; a possible D gene is TRBD2 (6 bases). This CDR3 has 14 residues. With 8 bases removed from V and 3 bases from J, the gap between germline ends came to 14 bases. The germline gives CDR1 WNHNN, CDR2 SYGVQD (reference sequence). The CDR3 region has the DNA TGCGCCAGCCTAAGCGGGCAGATCTACAATGAGCAGTTCTTC. This encodes CASLSGQIYNEQFF.

The chain carries TRBV30 and TRBJ1-2, with 7 positions matching TRBD1. Looked up from germline, CDR1 is GTSNPN and CDR2 is SVGIG (reference sequence). The junction had 5 bases not matched to a gene; V was cut back by 5 bases and J by 8 bases. This CDR3 has 11 amino acids. CDR3 protein: CAWEQGTGYTF. CDR3 nucleotides: TGTGCCTGGGAACAGGGGACGGGCTACACCTTC.

This clone was recorded at least ten times. The chain carries TRBV4-2 and TRBJ1-1; a possible D gene is TRBD1 (6 bases). CDR1 is LGHNA, CDR2 YNFKEQ, per germline. V lost 0 bases to trimming and J lost 5 bases, with 13 bases between them. There are 15 residues in the CDR3. The DNA for the CDR3 is TGTGCCAGCAGCCAAGATTCGGGCAGGGGAACTGAAGCTTTCTTT. It encodes CASSQDSGRGTEAFF.

The chain uses TRBV5-1 and TRBJ2-4; TRBD1 is a possible D gene (6 bases). V dropped 4 bases and J dropped 0 bases, with 17 bases sitting between them. The CDR3 has 17 amino acids. CDR1 is SGHRS, CDR2 YFSETQ, per germline. In DNA form, the CDR3 reads TGCGCCAGCAGCCTGGCCCGTGACAGGACAGCCAAAAACATTCAGTACTTC. Translating it yields CASSLARDRTAKNIQYF.

The chain employs TRBV6-4 and TRBJ2-3, with 9 nucleotides matching TRBD2. The CDR3 has 16 amino acids. After removal of 9 bases from V and 6 bases from J, the junction contained 16 bases not matched to a gene. Germline CDR1 MRHNA, CDR2 SNTAGT. The DNA for the CDR3 is TGTGCCAGTGATAAGCGGGGGGTGCCCCCGGGTGATACGCAGTATTTT. Amino acids: CASDKRGVPPGDTQYF.

This chain links TRBV27 with TRBJ1-1, with 7 nucleotides matching TRBD1. Germline V CDR1 and CDR2: MNHEY, SMNVEV (reference sequence). The CDR3 covers 14 residues. V lost 5 bases to trimming and J lost 0 bases; unmatched junction nucleotides: 3. CDR3 amino acids: CASSRDRVNTEAFF. The CDR3 DNA follows: TGTGCCAGCAGTCGTGACAGGGTGAACACTGAAGCTTTCTTT.

The CDR3 DNA follows: TGCGCCAGCAGTCCCCGGGACATTGGAGGCGAAAAACTGTTTTTT. Its translation: CASSPRDIGGEKLFF. The gene calls are TRBV5-1 and TRBJ1-4; TRBD1 might be the D (6 bases). The germline CDR1 and CDR2 sequences are SGHRS and YFSETQ. V was clipped by 5 bases and J by 8 bases, with 19 bases between them. The CDR3 covers 15 residues.

The CDR3 DNA reads as TGTGCCAGCAGCTACACCAGGCTCGGCACTGAAGCTTTCTTT. Protein product: CASSYTRLGTEAFF. The chain recombines TRBV27 with TRBJ1-1; D is uncertain. The V gene's germline CDR1 is MNHEY and CDR2 SMNVEV (reference sequence). The ends were cut back, 6 bases at V and 4 bases at J, with 15 bases in the middle. The CDR3 consists of 14 residues.

The rearrangement links TRBV2 to TRBJ2-3, with D tentatively TRBD1 (5 bases). Per germline, CDR1 SNHLY and CDR2 FYNNEI. The CDR3 contains 14 residues. Trimming cost V 7 bases and J 2 bases, with 13 bases left between them. CDR3 in amino acids: CASKTARATDTQYF. CDR3 coding DNA: TGTGCCAGCAAGACAGCTCGCGCCACAGATACGCAGTATTTT.